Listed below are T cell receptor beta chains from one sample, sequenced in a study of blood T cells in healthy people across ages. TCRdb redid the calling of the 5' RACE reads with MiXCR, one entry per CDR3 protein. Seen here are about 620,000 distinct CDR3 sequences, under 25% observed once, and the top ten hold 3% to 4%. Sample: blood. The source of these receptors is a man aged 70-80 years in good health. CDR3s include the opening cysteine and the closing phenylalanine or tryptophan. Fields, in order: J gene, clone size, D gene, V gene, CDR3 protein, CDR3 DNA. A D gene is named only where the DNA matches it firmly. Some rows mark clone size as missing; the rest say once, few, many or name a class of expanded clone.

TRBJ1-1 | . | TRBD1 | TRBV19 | CASSPTGGGSTAFF | TGTGCCAGTAGTCCGACAGGGGGCGGTTCTACAGCTTTCTTT
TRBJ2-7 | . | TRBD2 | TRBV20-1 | CSARGLAASYEQYF | TGCAGTGCTAGGGGACTAGCGGCCTCCTACGAGCAGTACTTC
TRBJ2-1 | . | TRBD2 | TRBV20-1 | CSADKGLAYYNEQFF | TGCAGTGCCGACAAGGGACTAGCGTACTACAATGAGCAGTTCTTC
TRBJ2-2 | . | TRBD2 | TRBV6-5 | CASSYRGTSGAANTGELFF | TGTGCCAGCAGTTACAGAGGGACTAGCGGAGCCGCGAACACCGGGGAGCTGTTTTTT
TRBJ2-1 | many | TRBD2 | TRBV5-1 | CASSLGTSGIEQFF | TGCGCCAGCAGCCTGGGGACTAGCGGGATTGAGCAGTTCTTC
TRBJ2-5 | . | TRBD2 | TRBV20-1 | CSGVQAGDIKTQYF | TGCAGCGGGGTGCAAGCGGGAGATATAAAGACCCAGTACTTC
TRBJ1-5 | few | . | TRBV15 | CATSRGGSNQPQHF | TGTGCCACCAGCAGAGGTGGAAGCAATCAGCCCCAGCATTTT
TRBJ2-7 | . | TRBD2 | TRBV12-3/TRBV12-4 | CASSLSLAVLEQYF | TGTGCCAGCAGTTTAAGTCTAGCGGTCCTCGAGCAGTACTTC
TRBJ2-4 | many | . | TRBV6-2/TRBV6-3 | CASSRPGTDPVSIQYF | TGTGCCAGCAGTCGTCCCGGGACTGATCCCGTCTCAATTCAGTACTTC
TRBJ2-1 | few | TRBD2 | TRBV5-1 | CASQDSGSSYNEQFF | TGCGCCAGCCAAGATAGCGGGAGCTCCTACAATGAGCAGTTCTTC
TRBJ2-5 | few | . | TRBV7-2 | CASSLVGGQATQYF | TGTGCCAGCAGCTTAGTTGGAGGGCAGGCGACCCAGTACTTC
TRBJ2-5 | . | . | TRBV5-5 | CASSLPRDYQETQYF | TGTGCCAGCAGCTTGCCCAGGGACTACCAAGAGACCCAGTACTTC
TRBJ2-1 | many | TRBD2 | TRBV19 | CASSMGGLAGPYNEQFF | TGTGCCAGTAGTATGGGAGGACTAGCGGGCCCATACAATGAGCAGTTCTTC
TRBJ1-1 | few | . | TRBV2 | CASSDRGRYTEAFF | TGTGCCAGCAGTGACAGGGGCCGATACACTGAAGCTTTCTTT
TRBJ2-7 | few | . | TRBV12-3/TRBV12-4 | CASSLTAGHEQYF | TGTGCCAGCAGTTTAACGGCGGGCCACGAGCAGTACTTC
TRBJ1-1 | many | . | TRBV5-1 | CASSLEGVSFF | TGCGCCAGCAGCTTGGAGGGGGTATCTTTCTTT
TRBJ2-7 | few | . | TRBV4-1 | CASSSRQNYEQYF | TGCGCCAGCAGCTCCCGACAGAATTACGAGCAGTACTTC
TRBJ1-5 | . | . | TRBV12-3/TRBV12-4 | CASSLAHTGQPQHF | TGTGCCAGCAGTTTAGCCCACACGGGTCAGCCCCAGCATTTT
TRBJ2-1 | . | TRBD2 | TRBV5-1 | CASSPPRAGGPDEQFF | TGCGCCAGCAGCCCCCCACGAGCGGGAGGGCCGGATGAGCAGTTCTTC
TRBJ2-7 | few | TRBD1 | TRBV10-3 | CAIGEGTGTKEQYF | TGTGCCATCGGGGAAGGGACAGGGACGAAAGAGCAGTACTTC
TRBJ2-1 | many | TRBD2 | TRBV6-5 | CASSYSIAGSSYNEQFF | TGTGCCAGCAGTTATTCTATAGCGGGAAGCTCCTACAATGAGCAGTTCTTC
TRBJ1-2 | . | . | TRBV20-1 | CSATPGPGGYTF | TGCAGTGCCACCCCAGGGCCGGGGGGCTACACCTTC
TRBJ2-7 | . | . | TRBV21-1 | CASSKKRDRAYYEQYF | TGTGCCAGCAGCAAAAAAAGGGACAGGGCCTACTACGAGCAGTACTTC
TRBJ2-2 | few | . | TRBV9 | CASSVGRESGELFF | TGTGCCAGCAGCGTAGGACGCGAGTCCGGGGAGCTGTTTTTT
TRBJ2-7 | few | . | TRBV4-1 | CASSQVSATGSYEQYF | TGCGCCAGCAGCCAAGTTAGTGCGACTGGCTCCTACGAGCAGTACTTC
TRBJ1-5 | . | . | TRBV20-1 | CSARDQGRVSNQPQHF | TGCAGTGCTAGAGATCAAGGCAGGGTAAGCAATCAGCCCCAGCATTTT
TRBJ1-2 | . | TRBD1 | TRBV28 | CASRGTGANYGYTF | TGTGCCAGCAGAGGGACAGGGGCTAACTATGGCTACACCTTC
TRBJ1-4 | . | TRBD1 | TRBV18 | CASSPGTGGREKLFF | TGTGCCAGCTCACCAGGGACAGGGGGAAGAGAAAAACTGTTTTTT
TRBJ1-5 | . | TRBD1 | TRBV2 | CASSESLLRGISDQPQHF | TGTGCCAGCAGTGAATCTTTACTCAGGGGGATTAGCGATCAGCCCCAGCATTTT
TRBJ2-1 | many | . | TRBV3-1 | CASSQEPNGQFF | TGTGCCAGCAGCCAAGAACCGAATGGGCAGTTCTTC
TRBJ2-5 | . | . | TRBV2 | CASKRTAKETQYF | TGTGCCAGCAAACGGACGGCAAAAGAGACCCAGTACTTC
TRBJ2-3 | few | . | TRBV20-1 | CSAKGSITDTQYF | TGCAGTGCTAAAGGAAGTATCACAGATACGCAGTATTTT
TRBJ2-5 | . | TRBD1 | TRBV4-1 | CASSNGQGATQYF | TGCGCCAGCAGCAACGGACAGGGTGCGACCCAGTACTTC
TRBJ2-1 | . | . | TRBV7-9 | CASSLVPAASSYNEQFF | TGTGCCAGCAGCTTAGTCCCCGCGGCTAGCTCCTACAATGAGCAGTTCTTC
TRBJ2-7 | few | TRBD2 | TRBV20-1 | CSASGLAGGPHSYEQYF | TGCAGTGCTAGTGGTCTAGCGGGAGGGCCCCACTCCTACGAGCAGTACTTC
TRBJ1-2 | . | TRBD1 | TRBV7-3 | CASSPGTGVAGYTF | TGTGCCAGCAGCCCCGGGACAGGGGTAGCTGGCTACACCTTC
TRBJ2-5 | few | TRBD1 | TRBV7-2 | CASSLIQGVKETQYF | TGTGCCAGCAGCTTGATCCAGGGGGTGAAAGAGACCCAGTACTTC
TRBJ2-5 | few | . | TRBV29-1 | CSVGGWVLETQYF | TGCAGCGTTGGGGGGTGGGTCCTGGAGACCCAGTACTTC
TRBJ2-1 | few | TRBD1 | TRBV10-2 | CASSEMAGGGRGYNEQLF | TGCGCCAGCAGTGAGATGGCAGGGGGCGGGCGGGGCTACAATGAGCAGCTCTTC
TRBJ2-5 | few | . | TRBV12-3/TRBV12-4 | CASSASVLAQYF | TGTGCCAGCAGTGCCTCTGTCCTAGCCCAGTACTTC
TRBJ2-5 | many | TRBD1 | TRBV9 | CASTYGQGARETQYF | TGTGCCAGCACCTACGGACAGGGGGCACGAGAGACCCAGTACTTC
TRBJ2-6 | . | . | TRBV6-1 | CASSNNRDSGANVLTF | TGTGCCAGCAGCAACAACAGGGACTCTGGGGCCAACGTCCTGACTTTC
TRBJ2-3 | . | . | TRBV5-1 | CASSLGGGAGTQYF | TGCGCCAGCAGCTTGGGGGGCGGCGCAGGGACGCAGTATTTT
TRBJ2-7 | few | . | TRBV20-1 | CSAERYEQYF | TGCAGTGCTGAGAGGTACGAGCAGTACTTC
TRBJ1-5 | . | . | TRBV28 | CASSPLEASNQPQHF | TGTGCCAGCAGCCCTTTGGAGGCGAGCAATCAGCCCCAGCATTTT
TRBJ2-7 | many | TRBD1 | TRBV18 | CASSRDRDRGRNEQYF | TGTGCCAGCTCACGGGACCGGGACAGGGGGCGAAACGAGCAGTACTTC
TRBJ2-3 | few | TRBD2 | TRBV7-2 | CASSKGPGLAGVRTDTQYF | TGTGCCAGCAGCAAGGGGCCGGGACTAGCGGGAGTCCGCACAGATACGCAGTATTTT
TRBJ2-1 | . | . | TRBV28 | CASSAYNYNEQFF | TGTGCCAGCAGTGCTTACAACTACAATGAGCAGTTCTTC
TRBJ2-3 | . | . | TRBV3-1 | CASSPGLYTQYF | TGTGCCAGCAGTCCCGGACTTTATACGCAGTATTTT
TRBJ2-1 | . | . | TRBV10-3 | CAISGVTGKDNEQFF | TGTGCCATCAGTGGCGTGACAGGCAAGGACAATGAGCAGTTCTTC
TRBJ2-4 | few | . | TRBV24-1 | CATSDFRPRYF | TGTGCCACCAGTGATTTCCGTCCCAGATACTTC
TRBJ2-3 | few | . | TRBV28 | CASSAGTTQYF | TGTGCCAGCAGTGCTGGGACAACGCAGTATTTT
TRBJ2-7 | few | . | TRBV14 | CASSLLLVGEQYF | TGTGCCAGCAGCCTTCTACTAGTGGGCGAGCAGTACTTC
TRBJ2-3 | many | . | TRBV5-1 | CASSLRGGFDTQYF | TGCGCCAGCAGCTTGAGGGGTGGATTCGATACGCAGTATTTT